Listed below are T cell receptor beta chains from one sample, sequenced in a study of beta chain features in type 1 diabetes. The table came from immunoSEQ multiplex PCR; TCRdb's copy has only in-frame clones and leaves some out. The sample shows some 300,000 clones, about 8.5% of them seen only once. The sample comprised central memory CD4+ T cells from blood. These receptors all stem from a woman aged 18-29 years in good health. Both conserved end residues are part of each CDR3. The order of the fields is D gene, V gene, J gene, clone size, CDR3 protein, CDR3 DNA. The D gene is left open where the match is weak. Size tells how often a clone was seen (once, few, many) or the class of an expanded clone, and some rows leave it out.

D: -
V: TRBV14
J: TRBJ2-7
size: -
CDR3: CASSQDLASGTPPSF
DNA: TGTGCCAGCAGCCAAGATCTGGCGTCCGGGACCCCCCCTTCCTTC

D: -
V: TRBV5-1
J: TRBJ2-5
size: few
CDR3: CASSSGTPRETQYF
DNA: TGCGCCAGCAGCTCGGGGACACCGCGGGAGACCCAGTACTTC

D: -
V: TRBV4-3
J: TRBJ1-1
size: few
CDR3: CASSQDGGLTEAFF
DNA: TGCGCCAGCAGCCAAGATGGGGGCTTGACTGAAGCTTTCTTT

D: -
V: TRBV6-5
J: TRBJ1-5
size: once
CDR3: CASGRGPARPQHF
DNA: TGTGCCAGCGGCCGAGGACCGGCGAGGCCCCAGCATTTT

D: TRBD1
V: TRBV7-3
J: TRBJ1-1
size: -
CDR3: CASSLGQHTEAFF
DNA: TGTGCCAGCAGCCTGGGACAGCACACTGAAGCTTTCTTT

D: -
V: TRBV5-1
J: TRBJ1-1
size: -
CDR3: CASSIQGWEDEAFF
DNA: TGCGCCAGCAGCATACAGGGTTGGGAGGATGAAGCTTTCTTT

D: -
V: TRBV11-2
J: TRBJ2-3
size: many
CDR3: CASSLARGRDFGTQYF
DNA: TGTGCCAGCAGCTTAGCTAGGGGACGGGATTTCGGTACGCAGTATTTT

D: TRBD1
V: TRBV6-5
J: TRBJ1-2
size: -
CDR3: CASKMGQGVYGYTF
DNA: TGTGCCAGCAAAATGGGACAGGGCGTCTATGGCTACACCTTC

D: -
V: TRBV30
J: TRBJ2-2
size: -
CDR3: CAWIRGSGVTGELFF
DNA: TGTGCCTGGATCCGGGGTTCGGGGGTCACCGGGGAGCTGTTTTTT

D: TRBD1
V: TRBV7-2
J: TRBJ1-3
size: -
CDR3: CASSPPGRGPGNTIYF
DNA: TGTGCCAGCAGCCCCCCAGGGAGGGGGCCTGGAAACACCATATATTTT

D: TRBD1
V: TRBV15
J: TRBJ1-4
size: many
CDR3: CATSLDRAWDEKLFF
DNA: TGTGCCACCAGCCTGGACAGGGCCTGGGATGAAAAACTGTTTTTT

D: -
V: TRBV7-9
J: TRBJ1-1
size: few
CDR3: CASSLAGAHQNTEAFF
DNA: TGTGCCAGCAGCTTGGCGGGGGCTCACCAAAACACTGAAGCTTTCTTT

D: -
V: TRBV30
J: TRBJ2-3
size: -
CDR3: CAWRAGDTQYF
DNA: TGTGCCTGGAGGGCAGGGGATACGCAGTATTTT

D: -
V: TRBV7-3
J: TRBJ1-1
size: -
CDR3: CASSSSQGEAFF
DNA: TGTGCCAGCAGCTCGTCTCAGGGTGAAGCTTTCTTT

D: -
V: TRBV11-2
J: TRBJ2-6
size: few
CDR3: CASSLKLSGANVLTF
DNA: TGTGCCAGCAGCCTCAAACTTAGTGGGGCCAACGTCCTGACTTTC

D: -
V: TRBV7-8
J: TRBJ2-6
size: -
CDR3: CASSPKFSGANVLTF
DNA: TGTGCCAGCAGCCCCAAATTCTCTGGGGCCAACGTCCTGACTTTC

D: -
V: TRBV28
J: TRBJ1-2
size: few
CDR3: CASSETGDYGYTF
DNA: TGTGCCAGCAGTGAGACAGGAGACTATGGCTACACCTTC

D: TRBD1
V: TRBV7-6
J: TRBJ2-6
size: -
CDR3: CASSLRRQGTGANVLTF
DNA: TGTGCCAGCAGCCTCCGTAGACAGGGGACTGGGGCCAACGTCCTGACTTTC

D: -
V: TRBV28
J: TRBJ1-6
size: few
CDR3: CASSAFTSYNSPLHF
DNA: TGTGCCAGCAGTGCTTTTACAAGCTATAATTCACCCCTCCACTTT

D: -
V: TRBV7-8
J: TRBJ1-1
size: few
CDR3: CASSSGDANTEAFF
DNA: TGTGCCAGCAGCTCAGGGGACGCGAACACTGAAGCTTTCTTT

D: -
V: TRBV9
J: TRBJ1-1
size: -
CDR3: CASSSFGRGLNTEAFF
DNA: TGTGCCAGCAGCTCGTTCGGCAGGGGACTGAACACTGAAGCTTTCTTT

D: -
V: TRBV5-5
J: TRBJ2-5
size: -
CDR3: CASSLVVSQETQYF
DNA: TGTGCCAGCAGCTTGGTTGTCAGCCAAGAGACCCAGTACTTC

D: TRBD2
V: TRBV5-5
J: TRBJ2-2
size: -
CDR3: CAGGLAETGELFF
DNA: TGTGCCGGGGGACTAGCGGAAACCGGGGAGCTGTTTTTT

D: -
V: TRBV4-3
J: TRBJ2-3
size: -
CDR3: CASSHQVDGVTDTQYF
DNA: TGCGCCAGCAGCCACCAGGTGGACGGGGTCACAGATACGCAGTATTTT

D: -
V: TRBV7-8
J: TRBJ1-4
size: few
CDR3: CASSPRGPTNEKLFF
DNA: TGTGCCAGCAGCCCACGAGGGCCAACTAATGAAAAACTGTTTTTT

D: -
V: TRBV5-4
J: TRBJ1-2
size: few
CDR3: CASSVGHYGYTF
DNA: TGTGCCAGCAGCGTGGGCCACTATGGCTACACCTTC

D: -
V: TRBV7-3
J: TRBJ2-3
size: few
CDR3: CASSFGHEDTQYF
DNA: TGTGCCAGCAGCTTTGGGCATGAAGATACGCAGTATTTT

D: -
V: TRBV28
J: TRBJ1-2
size: -
CDR3: CASSSFNMGYGYTF
DNA: TGTGCCAGCAGTTCCTTCAACATGGGGTATGGCTACACCTTC

D: TRBD2
V: TRBV28
J: TRBJ2-3
size: many
CDR3: CASSPGTSGGPSTDTQYF
DNA: TGTGCCAGCAGTCCCGGGACTAGCGGAGGCCCTAGCACAGATACGCAGTATTTT

D: TRBD1
V: TRBV5-6
J: TRBJ2-7
size: few
CDR3: CASSLQQGVEQYF
DNA: TGTGCCAGCAGCCTACAACAGGGGGTTGAGCAGTACTTC

D: -
V: TRBV11-2
J: TRBJ1-1
size: few
CDR3: CASSLEQRMNTEAFF
DNA: TGTGCCAGCAGCTTAGAACAGAGAATGAACACTGAAGCTTTCTTT

D: TRBD2
V: TRBV5-5
J: TRBJ2-5
size: many
CDR3: CASSRPFSGGGETQYF
DNA: TGTGCCAGCAGCCGCCCCTTCAGCGGGGGGGGTGAGACCCAGTACTTC

D: TRBD1
V: TRBV10-3
J: TRBJ2-7
size: -
CDR3: CAISDHNSGQGAEQYF
DNA: TGTGCCATCAGTGACCACAATTCGGGACAGGGGGCCGAGCAGTACTTC